This TCR beta chain was profiled in a study of CD8 T cells in ankylosing spondylitis (dated by TCRdb to about 2017). About the study as a whole: The study profiled T cell receptor beta repertoires in healthy donors and ankylosing spondylitis patients to find disease-linked TCR variants. The full study cohort comprised 20 to 25 ankylosing spondylitis patients and some 100 healthy donors. Samples of peripheral blood were taken, and for ankylosing spondylitis patients, synovial fluid was collected as well. General conclusions and limits of the study: According to the report, matched synovial fluid samples from ankylosing spondylitis patients were significantly enriched for the disease-linked clones. Some TCR beta motif variants had previously been reported in synovial fluid and blood of reactive arthritis patients, which suggested common disease-initiation mechanisms. The disease-linked clones showed a CD8+ phenotype and occurred at relatively low frequencies in peripheral blood. Blood from ankylosing spondylitis patients appeared to be characterized by a TCR beta motif made up of several highly homologous amino acid variants.

The sample was run on an Illumina HiSeq 2500. TCR beta libraries were prepared by quantitative 5'-RACE with molecular barcodes. In the original analysis: A new computational method, built on a probabilistic model of VDJ rearrangement, was used to identify disease-linked TCR variants. TCRdb handled the public reads itself, with Q25 trimming in fastp and clone calling in MiXCR, and kept productive beta chains. Each entry merges the rows of one CDR3 protein and shows their most common DNA and genes. These V and J calls rely on TCRdb rather than the paper's analysis. The sample records 250,000 or so distinct CDR3 sequences, more than 20% of which are singletons. Approximately 0.61% of the sample belongs to the ten largest clones. About this clonotype itself: Its recognized antigen is unknown. There are no base qualities to consult, and no much larger clone falls within one base.

Between the V and J ends, shortened by 2 bases and 8 bases respectively, the junction contains 13 bases. The CDR3 numbers 14 residues from cysteine through phenylalanine. Just the 42-base CDR3 DNA is kept, in frame starting at base 1. CDR1 and CDR2 (KGHSH, LQKENI) derive from the germline V gene. This clonotype was obtained from a male donor with ankylosing spondylitis or in good health (not recorded which). Material: blood, either unsorted or a sorted T cell fraction (not recorded which). This receptor chain uses TRBV18 and TRBJ2-4; possibly the D gene is TRBD1, per 6 matching bases. The CDR3 amino acid sequence is: CASSPSPGVDIQYF. Here is the DNA: TGTGCCAGCTCACCAAGTCCAGGGGTGGACATTCAGTACTTC.